The present T cell receptor (beta chain) was sequenced within a study of control samples from healthy donors and cancer patients. In germline, CDR1 is PRHDT, CDR2 FYEKMQ (reference sequence). V dropped 2 bases and J dropped 7 bases, with 11 bases sitting between them. The CDR3 loop spans 13 amino acids. Assay: immunoSEQ multiplex PCR; the TCRdb copy retains only in-frame clones and omits some. This sample has about 99,000 clones, with around 89% found just once. This clonotype was sampled from a man aged 55 to 70 with lung cancer. The sample taken for sequencing was PBMCs. The chain links TRBV13 to TRBJ1-1; D not resolved. CDR3 in DNA: TGTGCCAGCAGCTTAAAGGGAATCAGTGAAGCTTTCTTT. It specifies CASSLKGISEAFF.